This paragraph reports one T cell receptor beta chain. Study members were between about 18 and 95 years old and lived in some 22 US regions. The CDR3 spans 13 residues. Germline V CDR1 and CDR2: LNHDA, SQIVND (reference sequence). V trimming: 8 bases; J trimming: 9 bases; junction bases outside the gene matches: 6. These data are taken from a study of blood T cell repertoires in COVID-19. Only in-frame clones appear in the TCRdb table, and some are missing; sequencing was by immunoSEQ multiplex PCR. Here the sample spans a few hundred thousand clones, 85% to 90% being singletons. This rearrangement joins TRBV19 to TRBJ1-6, with 8 bases matching TRBD1. This TCR was sampled from a woman aged 45-60 years who had been exposed to COVID-19. The sequenced sample was PBMCs or T cells enriched from blood (not recorded which). The DNA of the CDR3 is TGTGCCAGTCAAACAGGGGGTTTTTCACCCCTCCACTTT. Translated: CASQTGGFSPLHF.